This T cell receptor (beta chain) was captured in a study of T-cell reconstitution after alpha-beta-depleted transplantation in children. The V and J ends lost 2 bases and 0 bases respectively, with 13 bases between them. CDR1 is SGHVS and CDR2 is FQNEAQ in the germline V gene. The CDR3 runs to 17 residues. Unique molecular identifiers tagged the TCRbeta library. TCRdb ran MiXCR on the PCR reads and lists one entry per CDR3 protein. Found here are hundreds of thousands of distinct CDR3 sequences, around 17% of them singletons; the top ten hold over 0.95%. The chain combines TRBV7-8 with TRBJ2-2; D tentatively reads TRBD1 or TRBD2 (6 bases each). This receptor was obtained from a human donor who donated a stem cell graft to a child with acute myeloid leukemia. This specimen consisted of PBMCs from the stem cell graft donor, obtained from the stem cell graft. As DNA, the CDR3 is TGTGCCAGCAGCTTAAATTTGGGGGGCCCGAACACCGGGGAGCTGTTTTTT. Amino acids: CASSLNLGGPNTGELFF.